The 14 T cell receptor beta chains listed next were all sequenced from one sample in a study of T cell repertoires in cytomegalovirus infection (dated by TCRdb to between 2018 and 2020). Sequenced on an Illumina HiSeq 1500. TCRdb handled the public reads itself, with Q25 trimming in fastp and clone calling in MiXCR, and kept productive beta chains. Each entry is one CDR3 protein sequence, shown with its most common DNA and genes. This sample comprises hundreds of thousands of distinct CDR3 sequences, more than 20% of them detected only once. 6.5% to 10% of the sample rests with the top ten. Sequenced material: CD8+ T cells from PBMCs. The receptors originated from a human donor in good health (CMV status not recorded). Some clones in this sample may be carry-over from other donors' samples.

V and J are TRBV9 and TRBJ2-6, with D perhaps TRBD2 (6 bases). Trimming stripped 1 base from V and 2 bases from J, with 7 bases between. Germline assignment: CDR1 SGDLS and CDR2 YYNGEE. CDR3 length: 15 amino acids. This chain's CDR3 is CASSVWGAGANVLTF. The CDR3 DNA is TGTGCCAGCAGCGTATGGGGGGCTGGGGCCAACGTCCTGACTTTC.

The gene calls are TRBV29-1 and TRBJ1-1; 7 bases agree with TRBD1. J gave up 0 bases and V 5 bases, and 6 bases lay outside the gene matches. Germline V gives CDR1 SQVTM, CDR2 ANQGSEA. The CDR3 length is 14 residues. The CDR3 is CSVRGTVLNTEAFF. In DNA form, the CDR3 reads TGCAGCGTTAGGGGGACAGTCTTGAACACTGAAGCTTTCTTT.

The table lists this clonotype with many counts. In DNA, the CDR3 is TGTGCCAGCAGCGCGGAGGGTCCCAACGTCCTGACTTTC. This encodes CASSAEGPNVLTF. The chain couples TRBV7-8 to TRBJ2-6, with D possibly being TRBD2 (6 bases). Trimming took 5 bases from V and 8 from J, leaving 10 bases between them. The CDR3 is made up of 13 amino acids. Germline loops: CDR1 SGHVS, CDR2 FQNEAQ.

The chain has TRBV6-1 and TRBJ2-1; D is possibly TRBD1 (6 bases). The CDR3 runs 15 residues. The germline CDR1 and CDR2 sequences are MNHNS and SASEGT. V shed 9 bases and J shed 3 bases, with 18 bases lying between them. CDR3 residues: CASEIQGSLYNEQFF. CDR3 nucleotides: TGTGCCAGTGAAATACAGGGATCTCTCTACAATGAGCAGTTCTTC.

The CDR3 loop is CATSRPGSMATQYF. The DNA for the CDR3 is TGTGCCACCAGCAGACCAGGGAGTATGGCGACCCAGTACTTC. The J gene is TRBJ2-5, the V gene TRBV15; D possibly matches TRBD1 or TRBD2 (5 bases each). The CDR3 contains 14 residues. V lost 2 bases to trimming and J lost 7 bases, with 14 bases between them. CDR1 is LNHNV and CDR2 is YYDKDF in the germline V gene (reference sequence).

The rearrangement links TRBV12-3 or TRBV12-4 to TRBJ2-1, with D tentatively TRBD1 or TRBD2 (5 bases each). Trimming took off 7 bases at V and 5 bases at J, with 33 bases between the two ends. This CDR3 is 20 amino acids long. The CDR3 DNA reads as TGTGCCAGCAACTCAGTTATCCTCGCTATAGGGACGCCGGACCACAATGAGCAGTTCTTC. Translating gives CASNSVILAIGTPDHNEQFF.

With regard to this clonotype: A much larger clone sits a single nucleotide away, making a read error possible. J is TRBJ1-1 and V is TRBV6-1; 7 bases line up with TRBD1. The CDR3 has 14 amino acids. The V gene end was trimmed by 7 bases and the J gene end by 6 bases; junction bases not matched to a gene: 11. CDR1 MNHNS and CDR2 SASEGT come from the germline V gene. CDR3 in amino acids: CASIWGQSSAEAFF. As DNA, the CDR3 is TGTGCCAGCATTTGGGGACAGAGTAGTGCTGAAGCTTTCTTT.

Turning to this clonotype: The junction departs from the called germline gene at one end, perhaps through a read error. The chain couples TRBV5-1 to TRBJ1-2, with 8 bases matching TRBD1. The CDR3 is made up of 15 amino acids. Germline CDR1 reads SGHRS; CDR2 reads YFSETQ. As DNA, the CDR3 is TGCGCCATCAGCACCTACAGGGGGTCTCACTATGGCTACACCTTC. Translating it yields CAISTYRGSHYGYTF.

This rearrangement joins TRBV5-5 to TRBJ2-7, with TRBD1 matching over 8 bases. In germline, CDR1 is SGHKS, CDR2 YYEKEE (reference sequence). Losses at the gene ends were 4 bases for V and 3 bases for J; bases not matched to a gene: 9. The CDR3 covers 15 residues. The CDR3 DNA follows: TGTGCCAGCAGCCCCTATCGACAGGGGTACTACGAGCAGTACGTC. As protein: CASSPYRQGYYEQYV.

This chain uses TRBV7-9 with TRBJ2-7; 8 bases are a match to TRBD2. The J segment lost 2 bases and the V segment lost 6 bases, leaving 9 bases of the junction unmatched. CDR3 length equals 15 residues. CDR1 SEHNR and CDR2 FQNEAQ come from the germline V gene (reference sequence). CDR3 nucleotide sequence: TGTGCCAGCAGTCCACGGGGTAGCGGGGCCTACGAGCAGTACTTC. Encoded protein: CASSPRGSGAYEQYF.

The V call is TRBV6-8, the J call TRBJ1-2; D gene unclear. The CDR3 spans 15 residues. The germline V gene encodes CDR1 MNHGY and CDR2 SAAAGT. Trimming left V 5 bases short and J 3 bases short, with 16 bases between. CDR3 in DNA: TGTGCCAGCAGTCCCGCTTACCTTCCCGACTATGGCTACACCTTC. Translating it yields CASSPAYLPDYGYTF.

This clonotype has more than one count but fewer than ten. V usage is TRBV28 and J usage is TRBJ2-7, with a possible D match to TRBD2 (5 bases). Per germline, CDR1 MDHEN and CDR2 SYDVKM. The CDR3 loop spans 16 amino acids. With 5 bases removed from V and 4 bases from J, the gap between germline ends came to 21 bases. The DNA of the CDR3 is TGTGCCAGCAGTGTACCACTAGGATCAATCCCGTACGAGCAGTACGTC. Its protein product is CASSVPLGSIPYEQYV.

The J gene is TRBJ2-1, the V gene TRBV14, with D uncertain. V was shortened by 4 bases and J by 4 bases, with 11 bases between the two germline ends. There are 14 residues in the CDR3. Germline V gives CDR1 SGHDN, CDR2 FVKESK. The chain's CDR3 is CASSLFRRYNEQFF. The DNA of the CDR3 is TGTGCCAGCAGCCTTTTTAGGCGATACAATGAGCAGTTCTTC.

This clonotype was recorded at least ten times. This chain connects TRBV10-3 to TRBJ2-7; maybe TRBD2 (6 bases). V was pared by 6 bases and J by 2 bases, with 8 bases between. This CDR3 is built from 12 residues. Germline V gene sequence: CDR1 ENHRY, CDR2 SYGVKD. The CDR3 region is CAIRRTTYEQYF. The CDR3 DNA sequence: TGTGCCATCAGACGGACTACCTACGAGCAGTACTTC.